A single sample gave rise to the 13 T cell receptor beta chains below, sequenced in a study of shared clonotypes between healthy human individuals. Naive CD8 isolation took CD45RO-negative cells positively selected for CCR7 and excluded terminally differentiated effector memory CD45RA+ cells. The method was immunoSEQ multiplex PCR; TCRdb's version includes in-frame clones alone and lacks a portion of them. Altogether approximately 810,000 clones are present, about 92% being singletons, with the ten largest covering 24%. Sequenced material: naive CD8+ T cells sorted from blood. The receptors come from a man aged 25-45 years in good health.

The V and J genes are TRBV27 and TRBJ1-1, with D unresolved. The ends were cut back, 3 bases at V and 1 base at J, with 9 bases in the middle. This CDR3 has 14 residues. Germline CDR1 reads MNHEY; CDR2 reads SMNVEV (reference sequence). The CDR3 protein is CASSLRGTNTEAFF. The CDR3 DNA reads as TGTGCCAGCAGTTTGCGGGGAACGAACACTGAAGCTTTCTTT.

The V call is TRBV7-9, the J call TRBJ2-3; tentative D call: TRBD2 (6 bases). The V end lost 5 bases, the J end lost 6 bases, and 15 bases lay between the germline ends. From germline, CDR1 is SEHNR and CDR2 FQNEAQ (reference sequence). The CDR3 consists of 14 residues. CDR3 bases: TGTGCCAGCAGCCCCACGGGGGTTCGGGATACGCAGTATTTT. Amino acids: CASSPTGVRDTQYF. The variable domain in full, completed from reference TRBV7-9 and TRBJ2-3, reads DTGVSQNPRHKITKRGQNVTFRCDPISEHNRLYWYRQTLGQGPEFLTYFQNEAQLEKSRLLSDRFSAERPKGSFSTLEIQRTEQGDSAMYLCASSPTGVRDTQYFGPGTRLTVL.

V and J are TRBV28 and TRBJ2-1; D not certain. The CDR3 spans 16 residues. CDR1 and CDR2 from the germline V gene are MDHEN and SYDVKM. Trimming took 5 bases from V and 2 from J, leaving 16 bases between them. CDR3 DNA sequence: TGTGCCAGCAGTCGGATAGAAAGTCTAACCTACAATGAGCAGTTCTTC. Translating it yields CASSRIESLTYNEQFF.

In nucleotides, the CDR3 is TGTGCCAGCAGCTCGGAAGCGGGAGCGGTGGCAGATACGCAGTATTTT. This gives the protein CASSSEAGAVADTQYF. The gene calls are TRBV13 and TRBJ2-3; TRBD2 matches 8 bases. Germline assignment: CDR1 PRHDT and CDR2 FYEKMQ (reference sequence). J was trimmed by 4 bases and V by 4 bases; bases with no gene match: 10. The CDR3 length is 16 residues.

The chain joins TRBV29-1 to TRBJ2-1, with 8 bases identical to TRBD2. The CDR3 has 14 amino acids. Trimming at V came to 6 bases and at J to 5 bases, leaving 9 bases not matched to a gene. CDR1 is SQVTM and CDR2 is ANQGSEA in the germline V gene. The chain's CDR3 is CSVTGREADNEQFF. CDR3 sequence (DNA): TGCAGCGTAACGGGGCGGGAGGCGGACAATGAGCAGTTCTTC.

V and J are TRBV5-5 and TRBJ1-3; 7 bases fit TRBD1. J gave up 8 bases and V 4 bases, and 6 bases lay outside the gene matches. Germline V gene sequence: CDR1 SGHKS, CDR2 YYEKEE (reference sequence). The CDR3 has 13 amino acids. CDR3 residues: CASSTDRVDTIYF. CDR3 nucleotides: TGTGCCAGCAGCACAGACAGGGTGGACACCATATATTTT. Filled out from reference TRBV5-5 and TRBJ1-3, the complete variable domain reads DAGVTQSPTHLIKTRGQQVTLRCSPISGHKSVSWYQQVLGQGPQFIFQYYEKEERGRGNFPDRFSARQFPNYSSELNVNALLLGDSALYLCASSTDRVDTIYFGEGSWLTVV.

CDR3 nucleotides: TGTGCCAGCAGTTCTCGACTAGCGGATGCCTACGAGCAGTACTTC. This gives the protein CASSSRLADAYEQYF. The chain recombines TRBV27 with TRBJ2-7; 9 positions agree with TRBD2. Trimming took 4 bases from V and 2 from J; bases not matched to a gene: 6. This CDR3 is 15 amino acids long. Germline values: CDR1 MNHEY, CDR2 SMNVEV (reference sequence).

The V and J genes are TRBV16 and TRBJ1-1; no clear D. Germline values: CDR1 KGHSY, CDR2 FQNENV. The length of the CDR3 is 14 residues. V lost 1 base and J lost 1, with 7 bases in between. The CDR3 here is CASSQWVRNTEAFF. CDR3 coding DNA: TGTGCCAGCAGCCAATGGGTCAGGAACACTGAAGCTTTCTTT.

The chain joins TRBV20-1 to TRBJ2-1; D is possibly TRBD2 (6 bases). CDR1 is DFQATT, CDR2 SNEGSKA, per germline (reference sequence). The CDR3 contains 11 residues. Trimming took 6 bases from V and 8 from J, leaving 11 bases between them. The CDR3: CSAGPGDEQFF. The CDR3 DNA follows: TGCAGTGCCGGGCCGGGGGATGAGCAGTTCTTC.

V and J are TRBV7-9 and TRBJ1-5; D is perhaps TRBD1 (5 bases). Germline CDR1 and CDR2: SEHNR and FQNEAQ (reference sequence). This CDR3 has 14 amino acids. V lost 5 bases and J 4 bases, leaving 12 bases between the germline ends. This chain's CDR3 is CASSEEGYNQPQHF. The CDR3 nucleotides are TGTGCCAGCAGCGAAGAGGGGTATAATCAGCCCCAGCATTTT.

This CDR3 is CASSQPGPNEKLFF. The DNA of the CDR3 is TGCGCCAGCAGCCAACCGGGGCCTAATGAAAAACTGTTTTTT. This chain joins TRBV4-3 and TRBJ1-4, with a possible D match to TRBD1 (5 bases). V gave up 2 bases and J gave up 3 bases, with 7 bases separating them. This CDR3 has 14 amino acids. Looked up from germline, CDR1 is LGHNA and CDR2 is YSLEER.

The rearrangement links TRBV7-6 to TRBJ2-2; no definite D call. Germline V gives CDR1 SGHVS, CDR2 FNYEAQ. Trimming shortened V by 4 bases and J by 2 bases, and 14 bases separated the two germline ends. The CDR3 runs 16 residues. The DNA for the CDR3 is TGTGCCAGCAGCTCTACGACTGGCCCTAACACCGGGGAGCTGTTTTTT. This translates into CASSSTTGPNTGELFF.

The chain employs TRBV27 and TRBJ2-1; no clear D gene. The CDR3 has 15 residues. From germline, CDR1 is MNHEY and CDR2 SMNVEV (reference sequence). The V end was cut by 3 bases, the J end by 7 bases, with 16 bases between. This chain's CDR3 is CASSLIPPVGNEQFF. The CDR3 DNA follows: TGTGCCAGCAGTTTGATTCCCCCGGTAGGGAATGAGCAGTTCTTC.